This T cell receptor (beta chain) was identified in a study of T and B cells in COVID-19 patients. TRB rearrangements were amplified by multiplex PCR with BIOMED2 TRB-A/B primers. TCRdb independently ran MiXCR on the multiplex PCR reads; one entry per CDR3 protein. The data hold some 6,000 distinct CDR3 sequences, with roughly 27% observed a single time. This clonotype was seen a handful of times. What it binds is not known. TRB was amplified from around 230-520 ng of blood genomic DNA. Points from the study as a whole: Early severe-case samples and blood from mildly ill patients during symptoms were in short supply. Patients with COVID-19 reportedly showed strongly skewed T cell receptor beta variable and joining gene usage.

The receptor was derived from a human donor with active COVID-19. Sequenced: blood.

CDR3 sequence reads: CASSRKEGGPSTDTQYF. Here the CDR3 DNA reads TGCGCCAGCAGCCGAAAGGAGGGCGGGCCCAGCACAGATACGCAGTATTTT. The chain joins TRBV4-1 to TRBJ2-3; TRBD2 might be the D (6 bases). Germline CDR1 and CDR2: MGHRA and YSYEKL. The CDR3 has 17 amino acids. V was pared by 4 bases and J by 0 bases, with 17 bases between.